One and the same sample provided the 32 T cell receptor beta chains below, sequenced in a study of regulatory T cells in long-lasting Graves disease. According to the study, TCR beta libraries were built with iRepertoire HTBI primers and CDR3-region Arm-PCR. Each CDR3 protein gets one entry after TCRdb re-called the multiplex PCR reads with MiXCR. The sample lists about 400,000 distinct CDR3 sequences, 14% to 15% seen once, with about 7.8% in the top ten. Time point indicated: newly diagnosed GD, antithyroid drugs for less than 3 months. PBMCs were the source of the RNA used for TCR sequencing. The sample also formed part of further work on T cells in Graves' hyperthyroidism and ophthalmopathy.

Sequenced material: peripheral blood mononuclear cells (PBMCs), taken at new diagnosis, from a patient treated with antithyroid drugs. These receptors all stem from a woman between 40 and 50 years old with Graves disease.

This clonotype was found many times. The chain employs TRBV6-1 and TRBJ1-5; the D is unclear. V was pared by 7 bases and J by 4 bases, with 14 bases between. Germline CDR1 MNHNS, CDR2 SASEGT. The CDR3 has 14 residues. The DNA for the CDR3 is TGTGCCAGCACCCCCGGAGGAGGAAATCAGCCCCAGCATTTT. Translation gives CASTPGGGNQPQHF.

Only a few counts were recorded for this clonotype. The V call is TRBV12-3 or TRBV12-4, the J call TRBJ1-2, with D unclear. The CDR3 contains 14 residues. V dropped 3 bases and J dropped 6 bases, with 14 bases sitting between them. In DNA form, the CDR3 reads TGTGCCAGCAGTTTTCTTGTAGTTTCGGATGGCTACACCTTC. Protein sequence: CASSFLVVSDGYTF.

J is TRBJ2-1 and V is TRBV5-1; D perhaps matches TRBD1 (6 bases). This CDR3 contains 13 residues. Germline lookup yields CDR1 SGHRS and CDR2 YFSETQ. Trimming stripped 0 bases from V and 12 bases from J, with 13 bases between. CDR3: CASSLADRSGQFF. The CDR3 DNA reads as TGCGCCAGCAGCTTGGCTGACAGGAGTGGGCAGTTCTTC.

This clonotype was seen ten or more times. The V call is TRBV6-2 or TRBV6-3, the J call TRBJ2-1, with TRBD2 matching over 9 bases. J lost 4 bases, V lost 3 bases, and 16 bases had no gene match. Germline V gene lookup returns CDR1 MNHEY and CDR2 SVGEGT. The CDR3 runs to 19 residues. The CDR3 is CASSYSLAAGGPDYNEQFF. The CDR3, as DNA: TGTGCCAGCAGTTATTCCTTGGCAGCGGGAGGACCCGATTACAATGAGCAGTTCTTC.

The sample holds many counts of this clonotype. The chain joins TRBV18 to TRBJ2-2; tentative D call: TRBD1 (5 bases). Trimming cost V 4 bases and J 6 bases, with 12 bases left between them. CDR3 length equals 14 residues. From germline, CDR1 is KGHSH and CDR2 LQKENI. The CDR3 DNA follows: TGTGCCAGCTCACAAAAGGACACGGCCGGGGAGCTGTTTTTT. This codes for CASSQKDTAGELFF.

This clonotype appeared many times. The V call is TRBV29-1, the J call TRBJ2-5, with TRBD2 identical over 10 bases. The CDR3 covers 14 residues. The V and J ends lost 7 bases and 4 bases, in that order; junction bases with no gene match: 9. Germline assignment: CDR1 SQVTM and CDR2 ANQGSEA. The CDR3 region is CSARSSGSLETQYF. The CDR3 region has the DNA TGCAGCGCCCGGTCTAGCGGGAGTCTAGAGACCCAGTACTTC.

This clonotype has a count of ten or more. This chain connects TRBV3-1 to TRBJ1-6; D is uncertain. The CDR3 consists of 14 residues. V gave up 1 base and J gave up 12 bases, with 13 bases separating them. Germline V gives CDR1 LGHDT, CDR2 YNNKEL (reference sequence). The CDR3 sequence: CASSQGGSPRPLHF. DNA for the CDR3: TGTGCCAGCAGCCAAGGTGGCAGCCCTCGACCCCTCCACTTT. Based on the CDR3 plus reference TRBV3-1 and TRBJ1-6, the full variable domain is DTAVSQTPKYLVTQMGNDKSIKCEQNLGHDTMYWYKQDSKKFLKIMFSYNNKELIINETVPNRFSPKSPDKAHLNLHINSLELGDSAVYFCASSQGGSPRPLHFGNGTRLTVT.

This clonotype has a handful of counts. The chain uses TRBV25-1 and TRBJ2-7; possible D gene TRBD2, 6 bases. Trimming took 5 bases from V and 7 from J, leaving 9 bases between them. CDR1 MGHDK and CDR2 SYGVNS come from the germline V gene. This CDR3 contains 11 residues. CDR3 amino acids: CASSLAKEQYF. For the CDR3, the DNA is TGTGCCAGCAGTCTAGCGAAAGAGCAGTACTTC.

In this sample, this clonotype turned up many times. The chain carries TRBV12-3 or TRBV12-4 and TRBJ2-1; possibly TRBD2 for D (6 bases). Trimming shortened V by 0 bases and J by 9 bases, and 9 bases separated the two germline ends. The CDR3 runs to 13 residues. CDR3 in DNA: TGTGCCAGCAGTTTAGCCGGGGGTACTGAGCAGTTCTTC. Translating gives CASSLAGGTEQFF.

This clonotype appeared many times. The rearrangement joins TRBV5-1 to TRBJ1-1, with D perhaps matching TRBD1 (5 bases). This CDR3 contains 15 residues. Per the germline V gene, CDR1 is SGHRS and CDR2 is YFSETQ. V lost 0 bases and J 3 bases, leaving 12 bases between the germline ends. CDR3 protein: CASSLEGSRDTEAFF. The CDR3 DNA is TGCGCCAGCAGCTTGGAGGGGAGCCGGGACACTGAAGCTTTCTTT.

In the case of this clonotype: A much larger clone sits a single nucleotide away, making a read error possible. The chain recombines TRBV4-1 with TRBJ2-5; 9 nucleotides match TRBD2. Germline-derived CDR1 and CDR2 are MGHRA and YSYEKL. This CDR3 comprises 18 residues. J lost 5 bases, V lost 3 bases, and 16 bases had no gene match. The CDR3 sequence is CASSHASWSGRTVETQYF. For the CDR3, the DNA is TGCGCCAGCAGCCATGCCTCGTGGAGCGGGAGGACTGTGGAGACCCAGTACTTC.

The chain joins TRBV27 to TRBJ1-2, with 9 bases fitting TRBD1. With V trimmed by 4 bases and J by 4 bases, 4 bases remained unmatched. This CDR3 contains 14 residues. Germline V gene data show CDR1 as MNHEY and CDR2 as SMNVEV (reference sequence). This CDR3 is CASSSGDRVYGYTF. The CDR3 DNA is TGTGCCAGCAGTTCCGGGGACAGGGTCTATGGCTACACCTTC.

J is TRBJ1-4 and V is TRBV28; D is possibly TRBD1 (6 bases). The germline V and J ends were trimmed by 5 bases and 0 bases, with 16 bases remaining between them. Germline lookup yields CDR1 MDHEN and CDR2 SYDVKM. The CDR3 is made up of 17 amino acids. The CDR3 loop is CASSRTAGTATNEKLFF. CDR3 DNA: TGTGCCAGCAGTCGGACAGCGGGAACTGCAACTAATGAAAAACTGTTTTTT.

In this sample, this clonotype turned up many times. This chain joins TRBV10-1 and TRBJ2-6; D might be TRBD1 (6 bases). This CDR3 region has 15 residues. Germline loops: CDR1 WNHNN, CDR2 SYGVQD (reference sequence). Deletions cut 2 bases from V and 1 base from J, with 6 bases between. CDR3 in amino acids: CASSEGTSGANVLTF. Written as DNA, the CDR3 is TGCGCCAGCAGTGAGGGGACATCTGGGGCCAACGTCCTGACTTTC.

The table lists this clonotype with a few counts. This chain's CDR3 is CASSPLGRSNTEAFF. The CDR3 coding sequence is TGTGCCAGCAGCCCCCTCGGTCGGAGTAACACTGAAGCTTTCTTT. J is TRBJ1-1 and V is TRBV3-1; D call uncertain. CDR1 and CDR2 (germline): LGHDT, YNNKEL (reference sequence). This CDR3 is built from 15 residues. Between the trimmed V and J ends, which lost 4 bases and 2 bases, there was a span of 14 bases.

The chain uses TRBV12-3 or TRBV12-4 and TRBJ2-1; TRBD2 might be the D (6 bases). There are 14 residues in the CDR3. Trimming cost V 7 bases and J 7 bases, with 17 bases left between them. The CDR3: CASTTGEGGNEQFF. For the CDR3, the DNA is TGTGCCAGCACCACGGGAGAGGGTGGAAATGAGCAGTTCTTC.

A note on this clonotype: Relative to the germline gene, one junction end is altered; a read error may explain this. V usage is TRBV28 and J usage is TRBJ1-2, with TRBD1 as a possible D gene (6 bases). The germline CDR1 and CDR2 sequences are MDHEN and SYDVKM. The CDR3 spans 14 residues. CDR3 sequence: CASRIEGGRGYMFF. DNA for the CDR3: TGTGCCAGCAGAATTGAGGGGGGGAGGGGGTATATGTTCTTC.

V gene TRBV10-3 combines with J gene TRBJ1-4; the D is unclear. Looked up from germline, CDR1 is ENHRY and CDR2 is SYGVKD. The CDR3 is 13 residues long. Trimming took off 2 bases at V and 8 bases at J, with 9 bases between the two ends. The CDR3 bases are TGTGCCATCAGTGAGAGGCCGGGGGAAAAACTGTTTTTT. As protein: CAISERPGEKLFF.

This clonotype was found many times. The V and J genes are TRBV24-1 and TRBJ2-3; 8 bases fit TRBD2. CDR1 KGHDR and CDR2 SFDVKD come from the germline V gene. This CDR3 spans 15 amino acids. Trimming cost V 5 bases and J 1 base; bases outside gene matches: 4. CDR3 bases: TGTGCCACCAGTGCTCGGGAGGGCCGCACAGATACGCAGTATTTT. This encodes CATSAREGRTDTQYF.

Many counts were recorded for this clonotype. The chain joins TRBV7-6 to TRBJ2-3, with D perhaps matching TRBD1 or TRBD2 (5 bases each). Germline CDR1 SGHVS, CDR2 FNYEAQ. With 5 bases removed from V and 1 base from J, the gap between germline ends came to 16 bases. The length of the CDR3 is 16 residues. The CDR3 DNA is TGTGCCAGCAGCCCCGGATCGGGGCGAGGCACAGATACGCAGTATTTT. As protein: CASSPGSGRGTDTQYF. The full variable domain, in which reference TRBV7-6 and TRBJ2-3 provide the parts outside the CDR3, is GAGVSQSPRYKVTKRGQDVALRCDPISGHVSLYWYRQALGQGPEFLTYFNYEAQQDKSGLPNDRFSAERPEGSISTLTIQRTEQRDSAMYRCASSPGSGRGTDTQYFGPGTRLTVL.

This clonotype has ten or more counts. The V and J genes are TRBV2 and TRBJ2-1; D not resolved. V lost 6 bases and J 4 bases, leaving 22 bases between the germline ends. The CDR3 extends over 17 amino acids. Germline V lookup: CDR1 SNHLY, CDR2 FYNNEI. In nucleotides, the CDR3 is TGTGCCAGCAGGGATGGAGCAAGGACCACCCAATACAATGAGCAGTTCTTC. Translated, it gives CASRDGARTTQYNEQFF.

In its sample, this clonotype was seen many times. The rearrangement uses TRBV20-1 and TRBJ2-1; 11 bases fit TRBD1. The V segment lost 5 bases and the J segment 0 bases; nucleotides outside the gene matches: 15. CDR1 is DFQATT, CDR2 SNEGSKA, per germline (reference sequence). This CDR3 has 19 residues. The CDR3, as DNA: TGCAGTGCTCACGGTTGGGGGACAGGGGGTGAGGGCTCCTACAATGAGCAGTTCTTC. Protein product: CSAHGWGTGGEGSYNEQFF.

This clonotype was seen repeatedly, ten times or more. The V call is TRBV12-3 or TRBV12-4, the J call TRBJ2-2, with 7 bases lining up with TRBD2. Losses at the gene ends were 1 base for V and 5 bases for J; bases not matched to a gene: 7. The CDR3 runs 16 residues. CDR3 protein: CASSLEAGPETGELFF. The CDR3, as DNA: TGTGCCAGCAGTTTAGAAGCGGGACCCGAGACCGGGGAGCTGTTTTTT.

The sample holds a few counts of this clonotype. The rearrangement joins TRBV29-1 to TRBJ2-3; D might be TRBD2 (6 bases). V shed 3 bases and J shed 0 bases, with 10 bases lying between them. Germline loops: CDR1 SQVTM, CDR2 ANQGSEA. The CDR3 covers 14 residues. This CDR3 is CSVDGGASTDTQYF. The CDR3 DNA reads as TGCAGCGTTGATGGCGGGGCTAGCACAGATACGCAGTATTTT.

Many counts were recorded for this clonotype. The CDR3 reads CASSLPGGETQYF. The DNA for the CDR3 is TGTGCCAGCAGCTTGCCAGGGGGGGAGACCCAGTACTTC. V is TRBV5-6 and J is TRBJ2-5; D may be TRBD1 (7 bases). The germline gives CDR1 SGHDT, CDR2 YYEEEE. Deletions cut 1 base from V and 5 bases from J, with 9 bases between. The CDR3 extends over 13 amino acids.

This clonotype has a count of ten or more. The chain carries TRBV7-3 and TRBJ2-2; 10 bases are a match to TRBD2. V lost 5 bases, J lost 1 base, and 4 bases stayed unmatched. CDR3 size: 16 residues. Germline loops: CDR1 SGHTA, CDR2 FQGTGA. The CDR3 nucleotides read TGTGCCAGCAGCCCCCGGACTAGCGGGAACACCGGGGAGCTGTTTTTT. Its protein is CASSPRTSGNTGELFF.

This clonotype has a count of ten or more. The gene calls are TRBV7-6 and TRBJ2-5; maybe TRBD1 (6 bases). Between the trimmed V and J ends, which lost 5 bases and 1 base, there was a span of 17 bases. Germline lookup yields CDR1 SGHVS and CDR2 FNYEAQ. CDR3 size: 16 residues. CDR3: CASSKFRQATQETQYF. The CDR3 region has the DNA TGTGCCAGCAGCAAGTTCCGACAGGCGACCCAAGAGACCCAGTACTTC.

This clonotype was recorded at least ten times. The chain recombines TRBV6-5 with TRBJ1-4; unclear D gene. There are 15 residues in the CDR3. Germline lookup yields CDR1 MNHEY and CDR2 SVGAGI. V was trimmed by 4 bases and J by 16 bases, leaving 25 bases between them. Written as DNA, the CDR3 is TGTGCCAGCAGTTCCGACCTCTCTGGAGGACGCACTCGGTTTTTT. Translation: CASSSDLSGGRTRFF.

This chain joins TRBV12-3 or TRBV12-4 and TRBJ1-1; D may be TRBD1 (6 bases). Trimming shortened V by 3 bases and J by 1 base, and 15 bases separated the two germline ends. The CDR3 totals 16 residues. Here the CDR3 reads CASSFFGRGSNTEAFF. The CDR3, as DNA: TGTGCCAGCAGTTTTTTTGGCAGGGGATCGAACACTGAAGCTTTCTTT.

This clonotype was counted ten times or more. This sequence joins TRBV2 and TRBJ2-3; 10 bases are shared with TRBD2. Per the germline V gene, CDR1 is SNHLY and CDR2 is FYNNEI. J lost 5 bases, V lost 6 bases, and 8 bases had no gene match. The CDR3 length is 15 residues. Here the CDR3 reads CASSAEIAGGDTQYF. The DNA for the CDR3 is TGTGCCAGCAGCGCCGAGATAGCGGGAGGAGATACGCAGTATTTT. The full variable domain, its missing parts supplied by reference TRBV2 and TRBJ2-3, is EPEVTQTPSHQVTQMGQEVILRCVPISNHLYFYWYRQILGQKVEFLVSFYNNEISEKSEIFDDQFSVERPDGSNFTLKIRSTKLEDSAMYFCASSAEIAGGDTQYFGPGTRLTVL.

There are a few counts of this clonotype. The chain recombines TRBV28 with TRBJ2-5, with D uncertain. The CDR3 sequence is 11 residues long. The germline V gene has CDR1 MDHEN and CDR2 SYDVKM. Trimming took off 6 bases at V and 4 bases at J, with 6 bases between the two ends. As DNA, the CDR3 is TGTGCCAGCAGGTCCGCAGAGACCCAGTACTTC. Translation gives CASRSAETQYF.

This clonotype showed up just a few times. This chain joins TRBV9 and TRBJ2-3, with D perhaps being TRBD1 or TRBD2 (5 bases each). The CDR3 covers 17 residues. Germline values: CDR1 SGDLS, CDR2 YYNGEE. Trimming left V 0 bases short and J 1 base short, with 15 bases between. The DNA of the CDR3 is TGTGCCAGCAGCGTAGAGGGGAGAGGGCCGGGCACAGATACGCAGTATTTT. Its protein is CASSVEGRGPGTDTQYF.